The present T cell receptor (beta chain) was sequenced within a study of blood T cell repertoires in COVID-19. Study background: Sites in the United States, Italy and Spain provided acute and convalescent COVID-19 samples. Nucleic acid was either cDNA or gDNA, and it came from T cells, B-cell-depleted T cells, or PBMCs.

In the original workflow: Reference gene primer amplification in the assay estimated nucleated cell counts. Data came from immunoSEQ multiplex PCR; TCRdb stores just in-frame clones and leaves some out. V and J calls and clone size are given by that table; D and trimming were obtained from the DNA. Of about 150,000 clones listed, around 88% are singletons. The V gene lost 0 bases and the J gene lost 3 bases, with 11 bases spanning the gap. Germline CDR1 is SGHRS and CDR2 is YFSETQ. This CDR3 is built from 15 residues. The chain employs TRBV5-1 and TRBJ2-3; a possible D gene is TRBD1 (6 bases). The sequencing input was peripheral blood. The receptor was isolated from a woman in her 70s who had recovered from COVID-19. The CDR3 DNA reads as TGCGCCAGCAGCTTGGAGGGGGTGGGGACAGATACGCAGTATTTT. Amino acid sequence: CASSLEGVGTDTQYF.